The T cell receptor beta chain under discussion was sequenced for a study of Ad26.COV2.S vaccination and SARS-CoV-2 variants. After removal of 6 bases from V and 1 base from J, the junction contained 4 bases not matched to a gene. The CDR3 consists of 14 residues. Germline CDR1 is SGHNT and CDR2 is YYREEE (reference sequence). Study-wide findings and caveats: Placebo recipients had lower spike-specific TCR breadth than vaccine recipients.

A remark on this clone: The antigen remains undetermined.

Sequenced by immunoSEQ multiplex PCR; TCRdb stores in-frame clones only, minus some. Here the sample spans roughly 270,000 clones, approximately 87% being singletons. Treatment: 15 to 20 received Ad26.COV2.S at low or high dose, single or two shots; roughly 5 received placebo; per-sample allocation not given. Samples came from day 63 after the first vaccine or placebo injection. Vaccination employed an Ad26 vector expressing the Wuhan-strain SARS-CoV-2 spike. This clonotype originated in a person aged 18-60 years who received the Ad26.COV2.S COVID-19 vaccine or a placebo. The sample here was peripheral blood, taken in a trial of Ad26.COV2.S vaccine versus placebo. V usage is TRBV5-4 and J usage is TRBJ2-5; 9 positions agree with TRBD2. The DNA for the CDR3 is TGTGCCAGCACCGAGGGACTAGCCCAAGAGACCCAGTACTTC. This sequence encodes CASTEGLAQETQYF.